The clone carrying this TCR beta chain was recorded at least ten times. Every cDNA TCR molecule received its own unique molecular identifier. TCRdb re-derived calls from the 5' RACE reads in MiXCR, one entry per CDR3 protein. The sample holds more than 20,000 distinct CDR3 sequences, about 5% seen once. The sample comes from a study of spatial heterogeneity in lung cancer. Time point: sample taken at primary tumor resection. In each case, whole RNA from tumor, nontumor lung or frozen PBMC was sequenced unsorted. The donor population consisted of more than 55 patients with untreated, early-stage non-small cell lung cancer. The germline CDR1 and CDR2 sequences are SGHRS and YFSETQ. The CDR3 is made up of 11 amino acids. Trimming stripped 3 bases from V and 9 bases from J, with 7 bases between.

The sequence derives from a male donor with early-stage non-small cell lung cancer. The input for sequencing was PBMCs, taken at surgery. The chain is built from TRBV5-1 and TRBJ2-1; D remains unclear. In DNA, the CDR3 is TGCGCCAGCAGCTGGGCGGCTGAGCAGTTCTTC. Protein sequence: CASSWAAEQFF. Looking up the rest from reference TRBV5-1 and TRBJ2-1 gives the full variable domain: KAGVTQTPRYLIKTRGQQVTLSCSPISGHRSVSWYQQTPGQGLQFLFEYFSETQRNKGNFPGRFSGRQFSNSRSEMNVSTLELGDSALYLCASSWAAEQFFGPGTRLTVL.